These 23 T cell receptor beta chains originate from one sample sequenced in a study of cytomegalovirus exposure and HLA in healthy donors. In the PCR, 60 Vbeta and 13 Jbeta primers were used. Method: immunoSEQ multiplex PCR; TCRdb's copy keeps in-frame clones and lacks some. This sample lists 95,000 to 110,000 clones; its ten largest clones have around 3.5%. Sample: PBMCs. The origin of the receptors is a man in his forties in good health and CMV-seronegative.

The chain links TRBV7-9 to TRBJ1-1; 8 bases align to TRBD1. In germline, CDR1 is SEHNR, CDR2 FQNEAQ (reference sequence). The CDR3 loop spans 14 amino acids. Trimming removed 2 bases from V and 11 bases from J; junction bases left unmatched: 10. The CDR3 reads CASSLPQGAGNAFF. The CDR3 nucleotides are TGTGCCAGCAGCTTACCCCAGGGGGCAGGGAATGCTTTCTTT.

The chain has TRBV27 and TRBJ2-7; 11 bases agree with TRBD1. The junction had 13 bases not matched to a gene; V was cut back by 5 bases and J by 4 bases. Germline-derived CDR1 and CDR2 are MNHEY and SMNVEV (reference sequence). The CDR3 consists of 17 residues. CDR3 loop: CASSTGQGAIRAYEQYF. The CDR3 bases are TGTGCCAGCAGTACCGGACAGGGGGCCATCCGGGCGTACGAGCAGTACTTC.

The chain joins TRBV29-1 to TRBJ2-5, with a possible D match to TRBD1 (5 bases). Trimming left V 2 bases short and J 1 base short, with 8 bases between. CDR1 SQVTM and CDR2 ANQGSEA come from the germline V gene. This CDR3 is built from 13 residues. The DNA of the CDR3 is TGCAGCGTTGAATACAGGTCCCAAGAGACCCAGTACTTC. Residues: CSVEYRSQETQYF.

The rearrangement joins TRBV4-2 to TRBJ2-7; 14 bases agree with TRBD2. Trimming removed 4 bases from V and 2 bases from J; junction bases left unmatched: 7. The CDR3 spans 17 residues. Per the germline V gene, CDR1 is LGHNA and CDR2 is YNFKEQ. This CDR3 reads CASSRGTSGGPPYEQYF. The CDR3 DNA reads TGTGCCAGCAGCCGTGGGACTAGCGGGGGCCCACCCTACGAGCAGTACTTC.

The CDR3 sequence is CATRTSDSTDTQYF. CDR3 DNA: TGTGCCACCCGGACTAGCGATAGCACAGATACGCAGTATTTT. This chain connects TRBV10-3 to TRBJ2-3; TRBD2 matches at 9 bases. The CDR3 loop spans 14 amino acids. V was clipped by 10 bases and J by 0 bases; unmatched bases: 5. Germline-derived CDR1 and CDR2 are ENHRY and SYGVKD.

The chain is built from TRBV27 and TRBJ1-1; TRBD1 might be the D (6 bases). V gave up 6 bases and J gave up 2 bases, with 16 bases separating them. Per germline, CDR1 MNHEY and CDR2 SMNVEV (reference sequence). The CDR3 runs to 15 residues. This CDR3 is CASSLMAGANTEAFF. The CDR3 nucleotides read TGTGCCAGCAGCTTAATGGCGGGGGCAAACACTGAAGCTTTCTTT.

The chain recombines TRBV10-3 with TRBJ1-1; possible D gene TRBD1, 5 bases. This CDR3 has 13 amino acids. Trimming removed 0 bases from V and 8 bases from J, with 10 bases in between. Germline CDR1 reads ENHRY; CDR2 reads SYGVKD. CDR3 residues: CAISESNGGEAFF. The CDR3 nucleotides read TGTGCCATCAGTGAGTCGAACGGGGGGGAAGCTTTCTTT.

This rearrangement joins TRBV18 to TRBJ1-1; TRBD1 matches 9 bases. CDR3 size: 15 residues. Germline CDR1 is KGHSH and CDR2 is LQKENI. The junction had 3 bases not matched to a gene; V was cut back by 0 bases and J by 4 bases. Here the CDR3 reads CASSPPDRGGTEAFF. The CDR3 DNA follows: TGTGCCAGCTCACCACCGGACAGGGGCGGCACTGAAGCTTTCTTT.

The rearrangement joins TRBV2 to TRBJ1-5, with 8 bases lining up with TRBD1. Germline lookup yields CDR1 SNHLY and CDR2 FYNNEI. This CDR3 has 14 amino acids. The V segment lost 3 bases and the J segment 6 bases; nucleotides outside the gene matches: 4. DNA of the CDR3: TGTGCCAGCAGTGACACAGGGGGAGTTCAGCCCCAGCATTTT. Translating it yields CASSDTGGVQPQHF. Full variable domain (remainder filled in from reference TRBV2 and TRBJ1-5): EPEVTQTPSHQVTQMGQEVILRCVPISNHLYFYWYRQILGQKVEFLVSFYNNEISEKSEIFDDQFSVERPDGSNFTLKIRSTKLEDSAMYFCASSDTGGVQPQHFGDGTRLSIL.

The chain joins TRBV19 to TRBJ2-5, with 8 bases that match TRBD2. Germline V CDR1 and CDR2: LNHDA, SQIVND (reference sequence). V was clipped by 6 bases and J by 0 bases; unmatched bases: 6. CDR3 length: 15 residues. The CDR3 sequence is CASSGRGRYQETQYF. Written as DNA, the CDR3 is TGTGCCAGTAGCGGGCGCGGGAGGTACCAAGAGACCCAGTACTTC. The full variable domain, in which reference TRBV19 and TRBJ2-5 provide the parts outside the CDR3, is DGGITQSPKYLFRKEGQNVTLSCEQNLNHDAMYWYRQDPGQGLRLIYYSQIVNDFQKGDIAEGYSVSREKKESFPLTVTSAQKNPTAFYLCASSGRGRYQETQYFGPGTRLLVL.

V usage is TRBV4-1 and J usage is TRBJ2-5; possibly TRBD1 for D (5 bases). V lost 4 bases and J lost 3, with 9 bases in between. CDR1 is MGHRA and CDR2 is YSYEKL in the germline V gene. This CDR3 is built from 13 residues. The DNA for the CDR3 is TGCGCCAGCAGCCTCGGACAAAAAGAGACCCAGTACTTC. Protein product: CASSLGQKETQYF.

The V gene is TRBV7-2, the J gene TRBJ2-7; 8 bases fit TRBD1. This CDR3 region has 15 residues. J gave up 0 bases and V 6 bases, and 7 bases lay outside the gene matches. CDR1 SGHTA and CDR2 FQGNSA come from the germline V gene. The CDR3 protein is CASSRSGQASYEQYF. Written as DNA, the CDR3 is TGTGCCAGCAGTCGTTCGGGACAGGCCTCCTACGAGCAGTACTTC.

The chain links TRBV19 to TRBJ2-7, with a weak D call TRBD2 (7 bases). V lost 3 bases and J 4 bases, leaving 13 bases between the germline ends. There are 14 residues in the CDR3. Germline V gene lookup returns CDR1 LNHDA and CDR2 SQIVND (reference sequence). CDR3 in amino acids: CASSIGGRRYEQYF. As DNA, the CDR3 is TGTGCCAGTAGTATCGGGGGGCGAAGATACGAGCAGTACTTC. The full variable domain, rest sourced from reference TRBV19 and TRBJ2-7, is DGGITQSPKYLFRKEGQNVTLSCEQNLNHDAMYWYRQDPGQGLRLIYYSQIVNDFQKGDIAEGYSVSREKKESFPLTVTSAQKNPTAFYLCASSIGGRRYEQYFGPGTRLTVT.

DNA for the CDR3: TGTGCCAGCAGTGAAAGGGGGACCCGATCCTACAATGAGCAGTTCTTC. Translated: CASSERGTRSYNEQFF. The chain is built from TRBV2 and TRBJ2-1; tentative D call: TRBD1 (6 bases). Germline values: CDR1 SNHLY, CDR2 FYNNEI. This CDR3 has 16 amino acids. Trimming removed 2 bases at V and 1 base at J, with 12 bases between.

The chain is built from TRBV9 and TRBJ1-1; D uncertain. The germline V gene encodes CDR1 SGDLS and CDR2 YYNGEE. The CDR3 has 13 amino acids. V lost 4 bases and J lost 3, with 10 bases in between. CDR3 DNA sequence: TGTGCCAGCAGCTTACTGCGGGACACTGAAGCTTTCTTT. This encodes CASSLLRDTEAFF.

The chain recombines TRBV10-1 with TRBJ2-1; D may be TRBD1 (5 bases). Trimming removed 8 bases at V and 8 bases at J, with 7 bases between. Germline assignment: CDR1 WNHNN and CDR2 SYGVQD (reference sequence). The CDR3 length is 10 residues. The CDR3 region is CASPTDEQFF. The CDR3 nucleotides read TGCGCCAGCCCGACAGATGAGCAGTTCTTC.

This rearrangement joins TRBV5-1 to TRBJ1-4, with unresolved D. Deletions cut 0 bases from V and 7 bases from J, with 16 bases between. Looked up from germline, CDR1 is SGHRS and CDR2 is YFSETQ. This CDR3 is 16 amino acids long. The CDR3 DNA reads as TGCGCCAGCAGCTTGGACGGGCAACTCGAGGGTGAAAAACTGTTTTTT. Translation gives CASSLDGQLEGEKLFF.

The rearrangement uses TRBV10-2 and TRBJ2-5, with TRBD2 identical over 10 bases. The DNA matches TRBJ2-7 better at its end, which makes the J call doubtful. This CDR3 has 14 amino acids. The germline V gene encodes CDR1 WSHSY and CDR2 SAAADI. CDR3 bases: TGCGCCAGCAGTGAGTCGCAGCGGGGGGGCGAGCAGTACTTC. Amino acid sequence: CASSESQRGGEQYF.

This sequence joins TRBV4-3 and TRBJ2-3; 16 bases agree with TRBD2. Germline V gene sequence: CDR1 LGHNA, CDR2 YSLEER. J lost 6 bases, V lost 4 bases, and 4 bases had no gene match. The CDR3 has 16 amino acids. The CDR3 reads CASSPSGLAGGDTQYF. CDR3 DNA sequence: TGCGCCAGCAGCCCATCGGGACTAGCGGGAGGGGATACGCAGTATTTT.

V usage is TRBV6-1 and J usage is TRBJ1-1, with 9 bases matching TRBD1. The junction had 8 bases not matched to a gene; V was cut back by 4 bases and J by 2 bases. CDR3 length: 16 residues. Germline CDR1 reads MNHNS; CDR2 reads SASEGT. CDR3 nucleotide sequence: TGTGCCAGCAGTGCCGGGACAGGGCGCGGAAACACTGAAGCTTTCTTT. Amino acids: CASSAGTGRGNTEAFF.

The genes are TRBV19 and TRBJ2-1, with 12 bases fitting TRBD2. Germline CDR1 and CDR2: LNHDA and SQIVND (reference sequence). This CDR3 comprises 15 residues. Unmatched junction bases numbered 3, after V lost 5 bases and J lost 4 bases. Here the CDR3 DNA reads TGTGCCAGTAGTGAGACTAGCGGGGGTTACAATGAGCAGTTCTTC. It is translated as CASSETSGGYNEQFF.

This rearrangement joins TRBV10-3 to TRBJ1-3; D possibly corresponds to TRBD1 (5 bases). CDR1 and CDR2 (germline): ENHRY, SYGVKD. V lost 10 bases, J lost 4 bases, and 11 bases lay in between. The CDR3 sequence is 12 residues long. CDR3 residues: CATSTEGNTIYF. CDR3 nucleotides: TGTGCCACCTCGACAGAGGGAAACACCATATATTTT.

V and J are TRBV19 and TRBJ1-5, with D hard to call. Germline V gene sequence: CDR1 LNHDA, CDR2 SQIVND (reference sequence). The V gene lost 3 bases and the J gene lost 3 bases, with 9 bases spanning the gap. The length of the CDR3 is 14 residues. The CDR3 DNA reads as TGTGCCAGTAGTATCCCTTGGGCCAATCAGCCCCAGCATTTT. Amino acid sequence: CASSIPWANQPQHF.